This T cell receptor (beta chain) was captured in a study of cytomegalovirus exposure and HLA in healthy donors. Study at large: The roughly 110 validation repertoires matched the 650 to 850 first-cohort repertoires in platform, a later analysis reported. The study's findings and limits: The authors enumerated around 150 TCR beta chains as linked to cytomegalovirus. The classifier was said to identify cytomegalovirus status with high specificity and sensitivity.

The length of the CDR3 is 14 residues. Germline V gives CDR1 PRHDT, CDR2 FYEKMQ (reference sequence). After removal of 1 base from V and 4 bases from J, the junction contained 1 base not matched to a gene. Repertoires were generated with immunoSEQ multiplex PCR, while TCRdb's copy carries only in-frame clones and drops some. In the table there are roughly 150,000 clones, 70% to 90% of which are singletons. Remarks on this clone: Its specificity is unknown.

This sequence originates from a man aged 18 to 29 in good health and CMV-seropositive. V is TRBV13 and J is TRBJ2-5, with 9 bases that match TRBD2. Sequenced input: PBMCs. CDR3 sequence reads: CASSLVLAGETQYF. CDR3 DNA sequence: TGTGCCAGCAGCTTAGTACTAGCGGGAGAGACCCAGTACTTC.